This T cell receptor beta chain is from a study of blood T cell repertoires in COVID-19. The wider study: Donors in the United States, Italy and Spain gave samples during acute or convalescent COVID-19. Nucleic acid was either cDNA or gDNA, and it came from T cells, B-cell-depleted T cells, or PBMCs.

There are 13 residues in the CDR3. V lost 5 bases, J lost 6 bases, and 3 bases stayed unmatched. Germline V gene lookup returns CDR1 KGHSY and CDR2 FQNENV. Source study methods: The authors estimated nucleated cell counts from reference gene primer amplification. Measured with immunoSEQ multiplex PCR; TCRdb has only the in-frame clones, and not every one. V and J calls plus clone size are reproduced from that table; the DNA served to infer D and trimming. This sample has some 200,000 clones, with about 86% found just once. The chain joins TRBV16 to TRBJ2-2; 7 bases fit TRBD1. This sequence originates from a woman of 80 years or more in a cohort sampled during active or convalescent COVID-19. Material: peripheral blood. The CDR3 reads CASSDRVSGELFF. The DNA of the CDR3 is TGTGCCAGCAGCGACAGGGTATCCGGGGAGCTGTTTTTT.